Listed below are T cell receptor beta chains from one sample, sequenced in a study of OX40 agonist ivuxolimab in advanced cancers. Clones were read by immunoSEQ multiplex PCR, and TCRdb kept only the in-frame ones, dropping some. The sample includes 55,000 or so clones, about nine tenths of them seen just once. Sequenced material: CD4+ or CD8+ T cells sorted from blood, taken in a trial of the OX40 agonist ivuxolimab. The receptor source for this set is an adult with an advanced solid tumor such as melanoma, head and neck, liver or kidney cancer. CDR3s include the opening cysteine and the closing phenylalanine or tryptophan. The D gene is left open where the match is weak. Clone size is given for some rows only: seen once, a few or many times, or a class if the clone is expanded.

J gene | clone size | D gene | V gene | CDR3 protein | CDR3 DNA
TRBJ1-2 | - | TRBD1 | TRBV6-1 | CASSDRDRRRHGYTF | TGTGCCAGCAGTGATCGGGACAGGAGAAGACATGGCTACACCTTC
TRBJ1-4 | - | TRBD1 | TRBV28 | CASSPTGTTNEKLFF | TGTGCCAGCAGCCCGACAGGGACGACTAATGAAAAACTGTTTTTT
TRBJ2-4 | - | TRBD1 | TRBV30 | CAWSGDRGINIQYF | TGTGCCTGGAGTGGGGACAGGGGAATAAACATTCAGTACTTC
TRBJ2-6 | - | - | TRBV7-3 | CASSANKGANVLTF | TGTGCCAGCAGCGCCAATAAAGGGGCCAACGTCCTGACTTTC
TRBJ2-7 | - | - | TRBV18 | CASSPRSGPPYEQYF | TGTGCCAGCTCACCAAGGAGCGGGCCTCCTTACGAGCAGTACTTC
TRBJ2-7 | - | - | TRBV28 | CASSGVGGEQYF | TGTGCCAGCAGTGGGGTAGGGGGCGAGCAGTACTTC
TRBJ2-3 | - | - | TRBV27 | CASSPRLGIGTDTQYF | TGTGCCAGCAGTCCCCGACTAGGGATCGGCACAGATACGCAGTATTTT
TRBJ2-1 | - | TRBD2 | TRBV19 | CASSVNAGTTYNEQFF | TGTGCCAGTAGTGTAAACGCCGGGACTACCTACAATGAGCAGTTCTTC
TRBJ1-1 | once | - | TRBV30 | CAWSALGVTEAFF | TGTGCCTGGAGTGCCCTAGGGGTAACCGAAGCTTTCTTT
TRBJ2-1 | - | - | TRBV9 | CASSVGSTGNYNEQFF | TGTGCCAGCAGCGTAGGGTCTACAGGGAACTACAATGAGCAGTTCTTC
TRBJ2-1 | - | - | TRBV6-5 | CASSYSYSEQFF | TGTGCCAGCAGTTACTCGTATAGTGAGCAGTTCTTC
TRBJ2-7 | - | - | TRBV11-1 | CASSDVAGSLEQYF | TGTGCCAGCAGCGACGTTGCAGGGTCCCTCGAGCAGTACTTC
TRBJ2-7 | - | TRBD1 | TRBV28 | CAIDGQGSIYEQYF | TGTGCCATCGACGGACAGGGGTCGATTTACGAGCAGTACTTC
TRBJ2-7 | - | TRBD2 | TRBV18 | CASSPPTSGKGRFEQYF | TGTGCCAGCTCACCACCGACTAGCGGGAAGGGTAGGTTCGAGCAGTACTTC
TRBJ2-7 | few | - | TRBV12-5 | CASGLVVGAEPYEQYF | TGTGCTAGTGGTTTGGTAGTCGGGGCGGAGCCCTACGAGCAGTACTTC
TRBJ2-7 | - | TRBD1 | TRBV4-1 | CASSQDSGTGSAYEQYF | TGCGCCAGCAGCCAAGATTCCGGGACAGGGTCCGCCTACGAGCAGTACTTC
TRBJ2-7 | - | - | TRBV21-1 | CASSKGGTSWTSGAYEQYF | TGTGCCAGCAGCAAAGGCGGGACTTCCTGGACTAGCGGGGCCTACGAGCAGTACTTC
TRBJ2-3 | - | TRBD1 | TRBV9 | CASSSKTGGWGTDTQYF | TGTGCCAGCAGCTCAAAAACAGGGGGCTGGGGGACAGATACGCAGTATTTT
TRBJ1-2 | - | - | TRBV2 | CASSESRRGYTF | TGTGCCAGCAGTGAAAGCCGGCGAGGCTACACCTTC
TRBJ2-4 | - | - | TRBV4-1 | CASSQGTPLAKNIQYF | TGCGCCAGCAGCCAAGGGACCCCTCTAGCCAAAAACATTCAGTACTTC
TRBJ2-7 | - | - | TRBV9 | CASSGSGPTYEQYF | TGTGCCAGCAGCGGATCGGGACCGACGTACGAGCAGTACTTC
TRBJ1-2 | - | - | TRBV28 | CASSTGTEAGYTF | TGTGCCAGCAGTACAGGGACGGAGGCCGGCTACACCTTC
TRBJ1-1 | - | - | TRBV7-2 | CASSPWGRNTEAFF | TGTGCCAGCAGCCCCTGGGGGAGGAACACTGAAGCTTTCTTT
TRBJ2-2 | - | - | TRBV5-1 | CASSLVIGGTGELFF | TGCGCCAGCAGCTTGGTTATCGGGGGCACCGGGGAGCTGTTTTTT
TRBJ1-4 | - | - | TRBV18 | CASSPGADEKLFF | TGTGCCAGCTCACCCGGGGCCGACGAAAAACTGTTTTTT
TRBJ1-1 | few | - | TRBV7-2 | CASSRRVNTEAFF | TGTGCCAGCAGTCGGAGGGTGAACACTGAAGCTTTCTTT
TRBJ2-7 | - | - | TRBV21-1 | CASSKALKTGVAYTYEQYF | TGTGCCAGCAGCAAAGCGCTGAAGACAGGGGTCGCCTACACCTACGAGCAGTACTTC
TRBJ2-5 | - | - | TRBV5-4 | CASSLTETQYF | TGTGCCAGCAGCTTGACCGAGACCCAGTACTTC
TRBJ1-3 | - | - | TRBV30 | CAWDISGNTIYF | TGTGCCTGGGACATCTCTGGAAACACCATATATTTT
TRBJ2-3 | - | TRBD2 | TRBV9 | CASSVDRGGRVDTQYF | TGTGCCAGCAGCGTAGATCGCGGCGGGAGGGTAGATACGCAGTATTTT
TRBJ2-5 | - | - | TRBV4-1 | CASSQDSTSQETQYF | TGCGCCAGCAGCCAAGATTCCACAAGCCAAGAGACCCAGTACTTC
TRBJ1-1 | - | TRBD1 | TRBV7-9 | CASSYTGVVSEAFF | TGTGCCAGCAGCTATACAGGGGTAGTCTCTGAAGCTTTCTTT
TRBJ2-7 | - | - | TRBV5-1 | CASSSGTDLYEQYF | TGCGCCAGCAGCTCCGGGACGGACCTCTACGAGCAGTACTTC
TRBJ2-3 | - | TRBD2 | TRBV27 | CASSLGRGSRADTQYF | TGTGCCAGCAGTTTAGGTCGCGGGAGCCGCGCAGATACGCAGTATTTT
TRBJ1-5 | - | - | TRBV2 | CASQEGAYSNQPQHF | TGTGCCAGCCAGGAAGGGGCATATAGCAATCAGCCCCAGCATTTT
TRBJ1-2 | - | TRBD1 | TRBV5-4 | CASSPAVLGTGYGYTF | TGTGCCAGCAGCCCGGCAGTTTTGGGGACAGGCTATGGCTACACCTTC
TRBJ2-3 | - | - | TRBV4-1 | CASSQIDIGFTDTQYF | TGCGCCAGCAGCCAAATAGACATTGGCTTTACAGATACGCAGTATTTT
TRBJ2-2 | - | - | TRBV19 | CASSPRTGELFF | TGTGCCAGTAGTCCTCGTACCGGGGAGCTGTTTTTT
TRBJ2-7 | - | - | TRBV18 | CASSPLGQTRTANF | TGTGCCAGCTCCCCATTAGGACAGACCCGGACAGCGAATTTC
TRBJ1-5 | - | - | TRBV5-5 | CASSDRGGHVQPQHF | TGTGCCAGCAGCGACCGGGGGGGGCACGTTCAGCCCCAGCATTTT
TRBJ1-1 | - | TRBD1 | TRBV6-5 | CASSANRGANTEAFF | TGTGCCAGCAGTGCTAACAGGGGGGCGAACACTGAAGCTTTCTTT
TRBJ1-5 | few | - | TRBV28 | CASSFRGAQHF | TGTGCCAGCAGTTTTAGGGGGGCCCAGCATTTT
TRBJ1-1 | - | - | TRBV14 | CASSRLGRPEAFF | TGTGCCAGCAGCCGTTTGGGACGACCTGAAGCTTTCTTT
TRBJ1-3 | once | TRBD1 | TRBV5-5 | CASSSTGVGTGNTIYF | TGTGCCAGCAGCTCCACAGGGGTGGGCACTGGAAACACCATATATTTT
TRBJ2-3 | - | TRBD1 | TRBV18 | CASSPQGAGDTQYF | TGTGCCAGCTCACCACAGGGGGCGGGAGATACGCAGTATTTT
TRBJ2-7 | once | - | TRBV27 | CASSLRGPYEQYF | TGTGCCAGCAGTTTGCGCGGACCCTACGAGCAGTACTTC
TRBJ2-1 | few | TRBD1 | TRBV18 | CASSMRDRGGEQFF | TGTGCCAGCTCGATGAGGGACAGGGGGGGTGAGCAGTTCTTC
TRBJ2-5 | - | - | TRBV7-9 | CASSSWQETQYF | TGTGCCAGCAGCTCATGGCAAGAGACCCAGTACTTC
TRBJ2-1 | - | TRBD2 | TRBV7-8 | CASSLELAASSYNEQFF | TGTGCCAGCAGCTTAGAACTAGCGGCTAGCTCCTACAATGAGCAGTTCTTC
TRBJ2-7 | - | - | TRBV5-1 | CASSLEALGREQYF | TGCGCCAGCAGCTTGGAGGCTTTAGGACGGGAGCAGTACTTC
TRBJ1-1 | - | - | TRBV28 | CASSLPGIGIMNTEAFF | TGTGCCAGCAGTTTGCCCGGAATCGGGATAATGAACACTGAAGCTTTCTTT
TRBJ2-7 | - | - | TRBV28 | CASSQGPREQYF | TGTGCCAGCAGCCAGGGCCCCCGCGAGCAGTACTTC
TRBJ1-5 | - | TRBD1 | TRBV25-1 | CASSGQGARGQPQHF | TGTGCCAGCAGTGGACAGGGGGCGCGAGGTCAGCCCCAGCATTTT
TRBJ2-1 | - | - | TRBV5-1 | CASSLSPPEQFF | TGCGCCAGCAGCTTAAGCCCCCCGGAGCAGTTCTTC